This TCR beta chain was obtained from a study of identical twins. Comments on this clonotype: Its antigen is not identified.

Whole-study results and caveats: An excess of low generation probability was shown by twin-shared out-of-frame alpha sequences. Insertions were reduced in abundant cord blood beta clonotypes but not in memory repertoires.

This CDR3 has 16 residues. Trimming stripped 0 bases from V and 3 bases from J, with 12 bases between. CDR1 and CDR2 (germline): SGHRS, YFSETQ. TCRdb reprocessed the 5' RACE reads via MiXCR and lists one record per CDR3 protein. The repertoire includes a few hundred thousand distinct CDR3 sequences, 10% of them detected once, and less than 12% sits in the top ten. J is TRBJ1-4 and V is TRBV5-1; D is undetermined. Specimen: memory T cells sorted from blood. The source of this sequence is a man aged 45-65 years in good health. CDR3: CASSLAFDQANEKLFF. The CDR3 region has the DNA TGCGCCAGCAGCTTGGCTTTCGATCAGGCTAATGAAAAACTGTTTTTT.